This record covers a single TCR beta chain. The data were obtained in a study of cytomegalovirus exposure and HLA in healthy donors. The PCR contained 60 Vbeta and 13 Jbeta primers. TCRdb's table, derived via immunoSEQ multiplex PCR, lists solely in-frame clones and lacks some. The data show around 150,000 clones, about four fifths seen once. Trimming took off 0 bases at V and 12 bases at J, with 21 bases between the two ends. The CDR3 covers 16 residues. Germline V gives CDR1 MGHRA, CDR2 YSYEKL. This chain connects TRBV4-1 to TRBJ2-1; D may be TRBD2 (6 bases). Sequencing input: PBMCs. This sequence was found in a girl aged 10-17 years in good health and CMV-seropositive. CDR3 loop: CASSQDPLAGLRGQFF. The CDR3 DNA reads as TGCGCCAGCAGCCAAGATCCCCTCGCGGGGCTAAGGGGGCAGTTCTTC.